A selection of T cell receptor beta chains follows, all from one sample in a study of T cells after posttransplantation cyclophosphamide. Here immunoSEQ multiplex PCR was the method, and the copy in TCRdb shows in-frame clones only, minus some. This table holds 20,000 to 25,000 clones, 73% found once. Sequencing used memory CD4+ T cells sorted from PBMCs. Receptor source: a woman in her fifties or sixties in good health, CMV-negative, and a related stem cell transplant donor. CDR3s include the opening cysteine and the closing phenylalanine or tryptophan. The order of the fields is V gene, D gene, J gene, clone size, CDR3 DNA, CDR3 protein. The D gene is left open where the match is weak. The size field is filled for only some rows; it gives once, few, many or a size class.

>TRBV30|TRBD1|TRBJ2-3|-
TGTGCCTGGAGGACAGGGGTCGATTATATCACAGATACGCAGTATTTT
CAWRTGVDYITDTQYF
>TRBV16|-|TRBJ1-2|-
TGTGCCAGCAGCCAATACCGGGACTATGGCTACACCTTC
CASSQYRDYGYTF
>TRBV7-9|-|TRBJ1-2|few
TGTGCCAGCAGCCCACAGGGTTGGTATGGCTACACCTTC
CASSPQGWYGYTF
>TRBV2|-|TRBJ1-5|-
TGTGCCAGCAGTCCCACCAGGGCCGGGGAGGGCAATCAGCCCCAGCATTTT
CASSPTRAGEGNQPQHF
>TRBV6-6|-|TRBJ2-2|few
TGTGCCAGCAGTTACGGCGGGATCACCGGGGAGCTGTTTTTT
CASSYGGITGELFF
>TRBV5-1|-|TRBJ1-2|-
TGCGCCAGCAGCTTTACAGCTACTAACTATGGCTACACCTTC
CASSFTATNYGYTF
>TRBV27|-|TRBJ1-1|-
TGTGCCAGCAGAGGCGGGGGGGGAAGGAACACTGAAGCTTTCTTT
CASRGGGGRNTEAFF
>TRBV4-1|-|TRBJ2-7|-
TGCGCCAGCAGCCAAGAAGCGGAACTAGCCGGCTACGAGCAGTACTTC
CASSQEAELAGYEQYF
>TRBV2|-|TRBJ2-3|-
TGTGCCAGCAGTGAAGGATCCCCTCCCAGAGATACGCAGTATTTT
CASSEGSPPRDTQYF
>TRBV2|-|TRBJ2-5|-
TGTGCCAGCAGTGAATTTTCAGGGACTGATGGGACCCAGTACTTC
CASSEFSGTDGTQYF
>TRBV10-3|-|TRBJ2-3|few
TGTGCCATCAGATCTAGCGCAGATACGCAGTATTTT
CAIRSSADTQYF
>TRBV4-3|-|TRBJ1-6|-
TGCGCCAGCAGCCAAGATCCAGCGGGGAATTCACCCCTCCACTTT
CASSQDPAGNSPLHF
>TRBV11-1|-|TRBJ1-6|-
TGTGCCAGCAGCTTGAAGGGGCCAGCCGCAAATTCACCCCTCCACTTT
CASSLKGPAANSPLHF
>TRBV28|-|TRBJ2-3|-
TGTGCCAGCAGTTACAGTACACCCGGGAACTCAGATACGCAGTATTTT
CASSYSTPGNSDTQYF
>TRBV7-8|-|TRBJ1-2|few
TGTGCCAGCAGCGTAGACAGGAACTATGGCTACACCTTC
CASSVDRNYGYTF
>TRBV7-2|-|TRBJ1-2|-
TGTGCCAGCAGCTTATCAATCTCGAGCTTC
CASSLSISSF
>TRBV6-1|-|TRBJ2-7|-
TGTGCCAGCAGTGTAGGGGTGGTAGGGGTCGAGCAGTACTTC
CASSVGVVGVEQYF
>TRBV4-1|-|TRBJ1-5|-
TGCGCCAGCAGCCAACTACAGGCGAATCAGCCCCAGCATTTT
CASSQLQANQPQHF
>TRBV15|TRBD1|TRBJ1-1|-
TGTGCCACCAGCAGAGACCAGGGGGCGCTTACAGCTTTCTTT
CATSRDQGALTAFF
>TRBV4-2|TRBD1|TRBJ2-7|-
TGTGCCAGCAGCCGAGGGACAGGGCAAACCTACGAGCAGTACTTC
CASSRGTGQTYEQYF
>TRBV15|TRBD2|TRBJ2-5|-
TGTGCCACCAGCAGAGAAAGCGCGACTAGCGGGGGGGAGCAGTACTTC
CATSRESATSGGEQYF
>TRBV7-2|-|TRBJ1-1|-
TGTGCCAGCAGCCGGGGAGGAGAAGCTTTCTTT
CASSRGGEAFF
>TRBV7-2|-|TRBJ1-2|once
TGTGCCAGCAGCTTCGCAGTTAACTATGGCTACACCTTC
CASSFAVNYGYTF
>TRBV5-6|TRBD1|TRBJ2-5|-
TGTGCCAGCAGCTTAGCAGGGGGAGAGACCCAGTACTTC
CASSLAGGETQYF
>TRBV28|-|TRBJ2-7|-
TGTGCCAGCAGTTTACTATACGAGCAGTACTTC
CASSLLYEQYF
>TRBV9|-|TRBJ1-2|-
TGTGCCAGCAGCGTCAGGGATCTCTATGGCTACACCTTC
CASSVRDLYGYTF
>TRBV4-3|-|TRBJ1-4|-
TGCGCCAGCAGCCAGTCAGGCAGGGGAAATGAAAAACTGTTTTTT
CASSQSGRGNEKLFF
>TRBV2|-|TRBJ1-2|-
TGTGCCAGCAGTGAAACACCCCGCTATGGCTACACCTTC
CASSETPRYGYTF
>TRBV4-2|-|TRBJ2-3|-
TGTGCCAGCAGCCAAGATCGGCGGCCCAACACAGATACGCAGTATTTT
CASSQDRRPNTDTQYF